This T cell receptor beta chain is drawn from a study of OX40 agonist ivuxolimab in advanced cancers. The overall study: Ivuxolimab, an antibody that agonizes OX40 (CD134), was administered to the patients. The diagnoses of dose-escalation patients were hepatocellular carcinoma, melanoma, renal cell or head and neck cancer. Three patients showed partial responses: one hepatocellular carcinoma and two cutaneous melanoma cases.

The method was immunoSEQ multiplex PCR; TCRdb's version includes in-frame clones alone and lacks a portion of them. Of approximately 30,000 clones listed, 89% are singletons. The CDR3 length is 15 residues. The ends lost 4 bases at V and 5 bases at J; junction bases unmatched: 6. In germline, CDR1 is SGHDT, CDR2 YYEEEE. The sequence was obtained from an adult with an advanced solid tumor such as melanoma, head and neck, liver or kidney cancer. Sequences were derived from CD4+ or CD8+ T cells sorted from blood, sampled in a trial of the OX40 agonist ivuxolimab. The chain couples TRBV5-6 to TRBJ2-3; 11 bases are a match to TRBD1. The chain's CDR3 is CASSPGQGAGDTQYF. DNA for the CDR3: TGTGCCAGCAGCCCAGGACAGGGGGCGGGAGATACGCAGTATTTT.